Below, 5 T cell receptor beta chains from the same sample are listed, as sequenced in a study of T cells in tuberculosis. TCRdb keeps only in-frame clones here, not all; method: immunoSEQ multiplex PCR. This sample has approximately 59,000 clones, with about 76% found just once. Thawed, overnight-rested PBMC were stained with GMM-loaded CD1B tetramer, viability dye and anti-CD3, then sorted. C32 glucose monomycolate from Rhodococcus equi was loaded onto the CD1B tetramers. The sequencing input was CD1b-GMM tetramer-negative cells sorted from PBMCs. Every receptor here comes from an adult woman with latent tuberculosis.

V is TRBV28 and J is TRBJ2-7; tentatively, D is TRBD2 (6 bases). This CDR3 spans 15 amino acids. V was pared by 8 bases and J by 6 bases, with 23 bases between. CDR1 and CDR2 from the germline V gene are MDHEN and SYDVKM. CDR3 nucleotides: TGTGCCAGCGGGGGGACTTCAGGGATGCCGTGCGAGCAGTACTTC. It encodes CASGGTSGMPCEQYF.

This chain connects TRBV11-2 to TRBJ2-1; 12 bases fit TRBD2. Germline CDR1 is SGHAT and CDR2 is FQNNGV. V trimming: 8 bases; J trimming: 1 base; junction bases outside the gene matches: 12. The CDR3 has 18 amino acids. The CDR3 spells CASAPGLAGGPSYNEQFF. The CDR3 nucleotides read TGTGCCAGCGCTCCGGGGCTAGCGGGGGGGCCTTCCTACAATGAGCAGTTCTTC.

The chain combines TRBV4-3 with TRBJ2-7; 7 nucleotides match TRBD1. CDR1 is LGHNA, CDR2 YSLEER, per germline. CDR3 size: 17 residues. Trimming at V came to 0 bases and at J to 3 bases, leaving 11 bases not matched to a gene. CDR3 nucleotide sequence: TGCGCCAGCAGCCAAGAGGGGGCGGACAGGTCACTCTACGAGCAGTACTTC. Its translation is CASSQEGADRSLYEQYF.

The genes are TRBV4-2 and TRBJ2-7, with no clear D. V was pared by 1 base and J by 0 bases, with 4 bases between. The V gene's germline CDR1 is LGHNA and CDR2 YNFKEQ. The CDR3 contains 13 residues. As DNA, the CDR3 is TGTGCCAGCAGCCAAGTGAGCTCCTACGAGCAGTACTTC. Amino acid sequence: CASSQVSSYEQYF.

The chain employs TRBV6-4 and TRBJ2-1, with D maybe TRBD1 (8 bases). The V end lost 3 bases, the J end lost 5 bases, and 11 bases lay between the germline ends. Germline-derived CDR1 and CDR2 are MRHNA and SNTAGT. The CDR3 spans 14 residues. CDR3 amino acids: CASSEQGGNNEQFF. The DNA for the CDR3 is TGTGCCAGCAGTGAACAGGGGGGGAACAATGAGCAGTTCTTC.